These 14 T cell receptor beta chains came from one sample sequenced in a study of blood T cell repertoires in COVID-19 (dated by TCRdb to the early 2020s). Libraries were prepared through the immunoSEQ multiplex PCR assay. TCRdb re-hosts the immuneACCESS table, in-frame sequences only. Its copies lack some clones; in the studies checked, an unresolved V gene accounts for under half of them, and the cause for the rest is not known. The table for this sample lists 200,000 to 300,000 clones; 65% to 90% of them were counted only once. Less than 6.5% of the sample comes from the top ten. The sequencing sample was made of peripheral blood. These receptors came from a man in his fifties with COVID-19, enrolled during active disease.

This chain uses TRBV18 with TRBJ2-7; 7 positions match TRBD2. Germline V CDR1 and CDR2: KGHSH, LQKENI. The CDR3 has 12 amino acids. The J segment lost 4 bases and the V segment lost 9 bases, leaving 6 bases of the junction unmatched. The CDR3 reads CASSREGYEQYF. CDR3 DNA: TGTGCCAGTTCAAGGGAGGGTTACGAGCAGTACTTC.

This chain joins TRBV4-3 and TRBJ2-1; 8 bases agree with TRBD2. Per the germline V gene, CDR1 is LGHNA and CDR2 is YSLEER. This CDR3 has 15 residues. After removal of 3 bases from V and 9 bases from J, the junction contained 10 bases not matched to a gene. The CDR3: CASSHGRGGYREQFF. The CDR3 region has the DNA TGCGCCAGCAGCCACGGACGGGGGGGCTATCGTGAGCAGTTCTTC.

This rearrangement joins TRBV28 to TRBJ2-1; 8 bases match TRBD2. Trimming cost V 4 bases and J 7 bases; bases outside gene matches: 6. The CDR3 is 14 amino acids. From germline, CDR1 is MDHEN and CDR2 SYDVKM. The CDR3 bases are TGTGCCAGCAGTTCCGGGGGGGTGGAAAATGAGCAGTTCTTC. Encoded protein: CASSSGGVENEQFF.

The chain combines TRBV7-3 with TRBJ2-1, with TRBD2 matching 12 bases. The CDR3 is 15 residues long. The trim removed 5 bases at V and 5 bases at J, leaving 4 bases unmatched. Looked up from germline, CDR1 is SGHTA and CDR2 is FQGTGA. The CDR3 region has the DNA TGTGCCAGCAGCCTCCTAGCGGGGGGGAACAATGAGCAGTTCTTC. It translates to CASSLLAGGNNEQFF.

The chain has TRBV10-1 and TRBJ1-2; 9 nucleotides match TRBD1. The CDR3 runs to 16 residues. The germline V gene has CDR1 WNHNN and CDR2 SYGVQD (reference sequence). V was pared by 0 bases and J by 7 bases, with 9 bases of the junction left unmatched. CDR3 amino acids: CASSESTGQGFGGYTF. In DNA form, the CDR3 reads TGCGCCAGCAGTGAGTCGACGGGACAGGGATTTGGTGGCTACACCTTC.

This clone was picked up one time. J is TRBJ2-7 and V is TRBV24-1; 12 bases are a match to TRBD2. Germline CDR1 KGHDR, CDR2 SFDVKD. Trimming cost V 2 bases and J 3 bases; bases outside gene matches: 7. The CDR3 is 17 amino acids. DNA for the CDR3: TGTGCCACCAGTGATTCGTCTAGCGGGGGGGCGGGCTACGAGCAGTACTTC. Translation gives CATSDSSSGGAGYEQYF.

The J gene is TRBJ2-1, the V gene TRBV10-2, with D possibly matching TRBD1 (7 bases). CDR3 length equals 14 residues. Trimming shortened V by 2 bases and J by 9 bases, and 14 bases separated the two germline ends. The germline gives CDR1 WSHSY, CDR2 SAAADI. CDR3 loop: CASSEQRQGGEQFF. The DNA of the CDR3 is TGCGCCAGCAGTGAGCAAAGACAGGGAGGTGAGCAGTTCTTC.

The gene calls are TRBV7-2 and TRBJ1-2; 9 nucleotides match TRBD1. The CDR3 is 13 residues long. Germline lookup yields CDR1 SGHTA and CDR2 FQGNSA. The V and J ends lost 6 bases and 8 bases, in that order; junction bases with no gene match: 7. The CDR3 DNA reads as TGTGCCAGCAGTCTAAGACAGGGGGAAGGCTACACCTTC. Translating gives CASSLRQGEGYTF.

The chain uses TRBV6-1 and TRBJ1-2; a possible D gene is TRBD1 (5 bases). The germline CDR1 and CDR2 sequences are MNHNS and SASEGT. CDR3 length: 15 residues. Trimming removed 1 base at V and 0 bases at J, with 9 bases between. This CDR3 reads CASSEVGEANYGYTF. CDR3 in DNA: TGTGCCAGCAGTGAAGTGGGGGAGGCTAACTATGGCTACACCTTC.

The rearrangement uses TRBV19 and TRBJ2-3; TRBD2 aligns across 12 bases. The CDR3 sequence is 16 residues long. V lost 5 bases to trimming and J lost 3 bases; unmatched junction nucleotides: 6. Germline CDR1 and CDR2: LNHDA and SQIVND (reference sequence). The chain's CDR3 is CASSQLAGGQTDTQYF. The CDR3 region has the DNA TGTGCCAGTAGTCAGCTAGCGGGGGGGCAGACAGATACGCAGTATTTT.

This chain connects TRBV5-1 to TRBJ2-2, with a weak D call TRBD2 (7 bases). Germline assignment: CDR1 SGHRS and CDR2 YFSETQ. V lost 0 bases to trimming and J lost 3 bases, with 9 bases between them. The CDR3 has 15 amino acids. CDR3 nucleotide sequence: TGCGCCAGCAGCTTGGGCGGGGGCCACACCGGGGAGCTGTTTTTT. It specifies CASSLGGGHTGELFF.

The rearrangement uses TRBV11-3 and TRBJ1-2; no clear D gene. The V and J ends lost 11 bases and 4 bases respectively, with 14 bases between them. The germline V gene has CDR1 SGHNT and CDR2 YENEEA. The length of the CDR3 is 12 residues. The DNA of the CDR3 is TGTGCCCTCGGGAGGAATCCCTATGGCTACACCTTC. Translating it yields CALGRNPYGYTF.

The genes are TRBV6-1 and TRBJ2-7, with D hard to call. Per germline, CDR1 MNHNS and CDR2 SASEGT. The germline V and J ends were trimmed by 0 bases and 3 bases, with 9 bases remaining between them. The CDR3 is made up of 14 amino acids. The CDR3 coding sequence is TGTGCCAGCAGTGAAGCTCTGGAGATCTACGAGCAGTACTTC. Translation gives CASSEALEIYEQYF.

The CDR3 region has the DNA TGTGCCAGCAGCCACTACGGACAGAATCAGCCCCAGCATTTT. This translates into CASSHYGQNQPQHF. The chain combines TRBV4-2 with TRBJ1-5, with TRBD1 as a possible D gene (6 bases). The CDR3 has 14 residues. V dropped 3 bases and J dropped 4 bases, with 10 bases sitting between them. Germline V CDR1 and CDR2: LGHNA, YNFKEQ.